What follows are 13 T cell receptor beta chains derived from one specimen sequenced in a study of patients and donors after allogeneic stem cell transplantation. MiXCR was run by TCRdb on the RT-PCR reads, yielding one entry per CDR3 protein. The sample includes about 87,000 distinct CDR3 sequences, 4% to 5% of them seen just once. Sample: blood, either unsorted or a sorted T cell fraction (not recorded which). The receptor set was obtained from a human donor who was either an allogeneic HSCT recipient or a stem cell or donor lymphocyte infusion donor (not recorded which). It is not recorded whose cells these are; they may come from a transplant donor.

The table lists this clonotype with a few counts. The chain combines TRBV2 with TRBJ1-2, with D maybe TRBD1 (5 bases). V lost 7 bases and J 5 bases, leaving 17 bases between the germline ends. The CDR3 is 14 residues long. Germline V lookup: CDR1 SNHLY, CDR2 FYNNEI. The CDR3: CASTPDGADYGYTF. The CDR3 DNA reads as TGTGCCAGCACCCCAGACGGGGCTGATTATGGCTACACCTTC. Based on the CDR3 plus reference TRBV2 and TRBJ1-2, the full variable domain is EPEVTQTPSHQVTQMGQEVILRCVPISNHLYFYWYRQILGQKVEFLVSFYNNEISEKSEIFDDQFSVERPDGSNFTLKIRSTKLEDSAMYFCASTPDGADYGYTFGSGTRLTVV.

This clonotype was observed a handful of times. The chain joins TRBV6-1 to TRBJ1-5; TRBD1 matches at 10 bases. J gave up 7 bases and V 5 bases, and 8 bases lay outside the gene matches. This CDR3 region has 15 residues. CDR1 is MNHNS and CDR2 is SASEGT in the germline V gene. CDR3 in DNA: TGTGCCAGCAGTACTATCCGGGACAGGGGACAGCCCCAGCATTTT. It translates to CASSTIRDRGQPQHF.

This rearrangement joins TRBV6-2 or TRBV6-3 to TRBJ1-5; TRBD1 aligns across 9 bases. Germline values: CDR1 MNHEY, CDR2 SVGEGT. This CDR3 contains 16 residues. V dropped 6 bases and J dropped 2; count of bases not matched to a gene: 8. The CDR3 reads CASRSPGQGGNQPQHF. In DNA form, the CDR3 reads TGTGCCAGCAGATCCCCGGGACAGGGTGGCAATCAGCCCCAGCATTTT.

V and J are TRBV11-2 and TRBJ2-7; 10 bases are shared with TRBD1. V shed 5 bases, J shed 3 bases, and the junction held 10 bases outside the gene matches. The CDR3 consists of 16 residues. Germline lookup yields CDR1 SGHAT and CDR2 FQNNGV. CDR3 sequence reads: CASSKPLTGGGYEQYF. In nucleotides, the CDR3 is TGTGCCAGCAGCAAACCCCTGACAGGGGGCGGCTACGAGCAGTACTTC.

This clonotype came up many times. The chain combines TRBV18 with TRBJ1-5; 7 bases are a match to TRBD1. In germline, CDR1 is KGHSH, CDR2 LQKENI. This CDR3 is built from 17 residues. The junction had 13 bases not matched to a gene; V was cut back by 3 bases and J by 5 bases. The CDR3 loop reads CASSPTTVTGTDQPQHF. DNA of the CDR3: TGTGCCAGCTCACCGACAACCGTGACAGGGACTGATCAGCCCCAGCATTTT.

There are a few counts of this clonotype. The gene calls are TRBV15 and TRBJ2-5; D remains ambiguous. CDR1 is LNHNV, CDR2 YYDKDF, per germline (reference sequence). Between the trimmed V and J ends, which lost 1 base and 5 bases, there was a span of 8 bases. The CDR3 is made up of 13 amino acids. The CDR3 nucleotides read TGTGCCACCAGCAGAGCAGATGGGGAGACCCAGTACTTC. It specifies CATSRADGETQYF.

This clonotype was picked up many times. The rearrangement joins TRBV28 to TRBJ2-3; D is possibly TRBD2 (5 bases). The CDR3 extends over 16 amino acids. V was clipped by 6 bases and J by 1 base, with 17 bases between them. Germline V lookup: CDR1 MDHEN, CDR2 SYDVKM. In DNA, the CDR3 is TGTGCCAGCAGCACCGCCCGGGATCTCCGCACAGATACGCAGTATTTT. Translating gives CASSTARDLRTDTQYF.

The chain carries TRBV3-1 and TRBJ1-6; D gene ambiguous. V was trimmed by 2 bases and J by 8 bases, leaving 7 bases between them. Looked up from germline, CDR1 is LGHDT and CDR2 is YNNKEL (reference sequence). This CDR3 is 13 amino acids long. The chain's CDR3 is CASSQSRHSPLHF. In DNA form, the CDR3 reads TGTGCCAGCAGCCAATCTAGACATTCACCCCTCCACTTT.

The sample holds many counts of this clonotype. The chain recombines TRBV28 with TRBJ1-1; D is ambiguous. Germline values: CDR1 MDHEN, CDR2 SYDVKM. This CDR3 is 15 amino acids long. V was shortened by 5 bases and J by 5 bases, with 18 bases between the two germline ends. CDR3 nucleotide sequence: TGTGCCAGCAGTCTCCGGGTCACCGGGAAAACTGAAGCTTTCTTT. Protein product: CASSLRVTGKTEAFF. The full variable domain, rest sourced from reference TRBV28 and TRBJ1-1, is DVKVTQSSRYLVKRTGEKVFLECVQDMDHENMFWYRQDPGLGLRLIYFSYDVKMKEKGDIPEGYSVSREKKERFSLILESASTNQTSMYLCASSLRVTGKTEAFFGQGTRLTVV.

V and J are TRBV7-6 and TRBJ2-7; 9 bases fit TRBD2. Germline assignment: CDR1 SGHVS and CDR2 FNYEAQ. The CDR3 has 14 residues. Trimming cost V 5 bases and J 2 bases; bases outside gene matches: 4. This chain's CDR3 is CASSRTSEAYEQYF. The DNA of the CDR3 is TGTGCCAGCAGCCGGACTAGCGAGGCCTACGAGCAGTACTTC.

This clonotype occurred many times. The chain is built from TRBV5-5 and TRBJ1-5; D gene unclear. Per the germline V gene, CDR1 is SGHKS and CDR2 is YYEKEE (reference sequence). With 3 bases removed from V and 1 base from J, the gap between germline ends came to 8 bases. The CDR3 consists of 14 residues. This chain's CDR3 is CASSSTLSNQPQHF. The CDR3 region has the DNA TGTGCCAGCAGCTCCACTTTAAGCAATCAGCCCCAGCATTTT.

This clonotype has at least ten counts. This chain joins TRBV6-5 and TRBJ2-1; the D gene is possibly TRBD2 (6 bases). CDR1 and CDR2 from the germline V gene are MNHEY and SVGAGI. The V gene lost 3 bases and the J gene lost 9 bases, with 9 bases spanning the gap. This CDR3 is built from 12 residues. The CDR3 here is CASSYTGSEQFF. The DNA of the CDR3 is TGTGCCAGCAGTTATACCGGGAGTGAGCAGTTCTTC.

The sample holds a few counts of this clonotype. J is TRBJ1-1 and V is TRBV5-1; 7 bases fit TRBD1. The CDR3 totals 14 residues. Germline trimming cut 3 bases from V and 4 bases from J; bases unmatched to any gene: 6. Per the germline V gene, CDR1 is SGHRS and CDR2 is YFSETQ. The CDR3 DNA reads TGCGCCAGCAGCTCTACAGGGGTGGGCACTGAAGCTTTCTTT. It encodes CASSSTGVGTEAFF.